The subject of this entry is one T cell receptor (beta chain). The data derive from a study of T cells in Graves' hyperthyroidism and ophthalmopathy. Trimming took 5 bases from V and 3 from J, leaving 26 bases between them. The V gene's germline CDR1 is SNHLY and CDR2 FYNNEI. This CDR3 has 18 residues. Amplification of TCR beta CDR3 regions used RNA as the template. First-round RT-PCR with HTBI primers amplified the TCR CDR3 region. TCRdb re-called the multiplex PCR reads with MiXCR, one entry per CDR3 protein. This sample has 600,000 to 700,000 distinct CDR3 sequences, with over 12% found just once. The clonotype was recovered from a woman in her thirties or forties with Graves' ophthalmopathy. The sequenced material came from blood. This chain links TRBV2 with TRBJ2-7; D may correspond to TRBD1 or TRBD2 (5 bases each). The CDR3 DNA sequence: TGTGCCAGCAGTCCCGGGGACCCCTGGGGTCTGGTCAGCTACGAGCAGTACTTC. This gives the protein CASSPGDPWGLVSYEQYF.